This paragraph covers one TCR beta chain sequence. Its antigen is still unknown. In the CD4+ fraction, cells were divided into CD45RA+ naive and CD45RA-negative memory subsets. The method was immunoSEQ multiplex PCR; TCRdb's version includes in-frame clones alone and lacks a portion of them. Of about 710,000 clones listed, roughly 72% are singletons. This sample is part of a study of shared clonotypes between healthy human individuals. Trimming at V came to 2 bases and at J to 5 bases, leaving 5 bases not matched to a gene. The germline CDR1 and CDR2 sequences are SGHRS and YFSETQ. This CDR3 is 14 amino acids long. General study points: Several donors had 5% to 6.5% of their naive CD4 clonotypes in common. Compared with memory subsets, naive subsets generally had larger estimated richness.

The specimen sequenced was memory CD4+ T cells sorted from blood. The sample's subset: CD45RA-negative fraction. The origin of this receptor is a woman aged 25 to 39 in good health. The chain has TRBV5-1 and TRBJ2-7, with 9 bases identical to TRBD2. CDR3 residues: CASSFAGGPDEQYF. DNA of the CDR3: TGCGCCAGCAGCTTTGCGGGAGGGCCGGACGAGCAGTACTTC.